This T cell receptor beta chain was captured by sequencing in a study of T-cell reconstitution after alpha-beta-depleted transplantation in children. The study, taken as a whole, reports: The main origin of T-cell counts and diversity one year after transplant was newly produced T cells. Certain patients had high TCRbeta diversity at day 60, and it came from recipient T cells and thymic progenitors that survived. About two months after transplant, alpha-beta T cells reportedly came from several hundred expanded graft clones.

This CDR3 comprises 15 residues. Trimming took off 4 bases at V and 5 bases at J, with 15 bases between the two ends. Looked up from germline, CDR1 is LNHDA and CDR2 is SQIVND (reference sequence). It was with unique molecular identifiers that the TCRbeta library was prepared. MiXCR, applied by TCRdb to the PCR reads, yields one record per CDR3 protein. The sample has approximately 82,000 distinct CDR3 sequences, less than 20% seen once. Details on this clonotype: The antigen remains undetermined.

This chain joins TRBV19 and TRBJ2-1; D is perhaps TRBD1 (7 bases). Sequences were derived from PBMCs, mostly from graft donor cells, sampled 180 days after TCRalphabeta/CD19-depleted stem cell transplant. The TCR was taken from a male patient aged 2 to 10 who had a stem cell transplant for acute lymphoblastic leukemia, so the T cells may come from the graft donor. CDR3 in amino acids: CASSSSAGTDNEQFF. In nucleotides, the CDR3 is TGTGCCAGTAGTAGCTCTGCGGGGACAGACAATGAGCAGTTCTTC.